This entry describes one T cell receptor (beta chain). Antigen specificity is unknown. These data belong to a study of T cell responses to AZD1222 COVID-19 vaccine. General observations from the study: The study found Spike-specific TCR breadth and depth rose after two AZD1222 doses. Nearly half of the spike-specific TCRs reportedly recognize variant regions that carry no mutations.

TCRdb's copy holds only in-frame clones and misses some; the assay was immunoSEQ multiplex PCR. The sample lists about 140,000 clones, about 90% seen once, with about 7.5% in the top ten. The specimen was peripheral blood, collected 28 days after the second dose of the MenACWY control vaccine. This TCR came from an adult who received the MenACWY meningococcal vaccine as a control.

DNA for the CDR3: TGTGCCAGCAGCTTCGGACGGGAAACTAATGAAAAACTGTTTTTT. This encodes CASSFGRETNEKLFF. The chain joins TRBV7-6 to TRBJ1-4; D uncertain. The germline CDR1 and CDR2 sequences are SGHVS and FNYEAQ. This CDR3 is built from 15 residues. Trimming left V 3 bases short and J 1 base short, with 9 bases between.